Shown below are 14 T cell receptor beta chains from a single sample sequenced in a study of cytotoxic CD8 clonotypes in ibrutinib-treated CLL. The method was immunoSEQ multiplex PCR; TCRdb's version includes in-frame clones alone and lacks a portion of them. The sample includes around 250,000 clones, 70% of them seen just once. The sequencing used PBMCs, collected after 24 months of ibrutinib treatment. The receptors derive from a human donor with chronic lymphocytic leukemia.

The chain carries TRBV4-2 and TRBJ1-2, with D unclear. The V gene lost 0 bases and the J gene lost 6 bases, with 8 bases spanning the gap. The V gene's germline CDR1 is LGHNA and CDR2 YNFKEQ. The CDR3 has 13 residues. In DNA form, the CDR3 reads TGTGCCAGCAGCCAAGAAGGCGGGAATGGCTACACCTTC. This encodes CASSQEGGNGYTF.

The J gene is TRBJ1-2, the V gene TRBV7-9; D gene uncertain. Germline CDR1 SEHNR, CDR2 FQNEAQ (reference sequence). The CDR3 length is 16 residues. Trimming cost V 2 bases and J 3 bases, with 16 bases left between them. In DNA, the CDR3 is TGTGCCAGCAGCTTAATGACCGGCCAGGCCGACTATGGCTACACCTTC. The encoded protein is CASSLMTGQADYGYTF.

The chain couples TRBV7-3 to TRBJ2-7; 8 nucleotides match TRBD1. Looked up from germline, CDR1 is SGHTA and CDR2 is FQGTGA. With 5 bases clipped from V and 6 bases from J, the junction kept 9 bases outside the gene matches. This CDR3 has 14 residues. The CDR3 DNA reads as TGTGCCAGCAGCCCAAATACAGGGGGACGCGAGCAGTACTTC. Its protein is CASSPNTGGREQYF.

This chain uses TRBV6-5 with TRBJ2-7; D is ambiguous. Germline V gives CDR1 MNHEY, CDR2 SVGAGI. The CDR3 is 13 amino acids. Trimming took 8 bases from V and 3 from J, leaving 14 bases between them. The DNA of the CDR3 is TGTGCCAGCGCGCGTGATAATAGCTACGAGCAGTACTTC. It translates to CASARDNSYEQYF.

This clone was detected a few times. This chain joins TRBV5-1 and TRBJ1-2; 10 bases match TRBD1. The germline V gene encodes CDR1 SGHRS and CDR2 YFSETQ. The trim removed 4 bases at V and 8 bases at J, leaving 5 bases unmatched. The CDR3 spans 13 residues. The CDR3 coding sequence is TGCGCCAGCAGCCCCGGACAGGGGGAGGGCTACACCTTC. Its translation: CASSPGQGEGYTF. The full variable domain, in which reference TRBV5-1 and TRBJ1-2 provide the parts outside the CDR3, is KAGVTQTPRYLIKTRGQQVTLSCSPISGHRSVSWYQQTPGQGLQFLFEYFSETQRNKGNFPGRFSGRQFSNSRSEMNVSTLELGDSALYLCASSPGQGEGYTFGSGTRLTVV.

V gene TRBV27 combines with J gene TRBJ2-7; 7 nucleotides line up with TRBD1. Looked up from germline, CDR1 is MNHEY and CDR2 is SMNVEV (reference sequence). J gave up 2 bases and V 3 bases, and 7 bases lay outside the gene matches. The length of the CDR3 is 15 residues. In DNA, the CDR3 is TGTGCCAGCAGTTTTACCCAGGGGGTCCCCTACGAGCAGTACTTC. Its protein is CASSFTQGVPYEQYF.

As DNA, the CDR3 is TGTGCCAGCAGCGGTGATCATAGGGCCCACAATGAGCAGTTCTTC. It is translated as CASSGDHRAHNEQFF. V and J are TRBV9 and TRBJ2-1, with no clear D. V lost 3 bases, J lost 5 bases, and 15 bases lay in between. The germline CDR1 and CDR2 sequences are SGDLS and YYNGEE. There are 15 residues in the CDR3.

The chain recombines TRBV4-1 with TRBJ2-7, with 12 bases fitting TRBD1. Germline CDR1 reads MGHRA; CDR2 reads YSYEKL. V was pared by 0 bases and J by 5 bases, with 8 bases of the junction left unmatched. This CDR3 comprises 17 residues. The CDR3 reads CASSQEIIRDRGHEQYF. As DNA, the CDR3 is TGCGCCAGCAGCCAAGAGATTATACGGGACAGGGGGCACGAGCAGTACTTC.

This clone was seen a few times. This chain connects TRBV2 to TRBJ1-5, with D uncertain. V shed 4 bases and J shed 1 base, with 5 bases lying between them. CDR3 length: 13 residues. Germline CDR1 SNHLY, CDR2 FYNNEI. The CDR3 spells CASSGGSNQPQHF. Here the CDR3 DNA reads TGTGCCAGCAGTGGAGGAAGCAATCAGCCCCAGCATTTT.

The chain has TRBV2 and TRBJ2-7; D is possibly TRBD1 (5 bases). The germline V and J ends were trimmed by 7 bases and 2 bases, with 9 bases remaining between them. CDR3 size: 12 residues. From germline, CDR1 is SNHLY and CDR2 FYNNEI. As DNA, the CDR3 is TGTGCCAGCAATAGACAGACCTACGAGCAGTACTTC. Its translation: CASNRQTYEQYF.

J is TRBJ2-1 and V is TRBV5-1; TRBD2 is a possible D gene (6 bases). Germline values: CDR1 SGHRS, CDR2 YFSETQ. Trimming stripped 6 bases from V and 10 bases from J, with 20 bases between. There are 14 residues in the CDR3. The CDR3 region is CASISSVTSNEQFF. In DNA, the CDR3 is TGCGCCAGCATATCGTCCGTCACTAGCAACGAGCAGTTCTTC.

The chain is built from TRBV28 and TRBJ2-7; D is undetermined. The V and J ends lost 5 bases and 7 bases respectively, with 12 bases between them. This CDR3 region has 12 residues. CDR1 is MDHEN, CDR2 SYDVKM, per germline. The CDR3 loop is CASSEDRREQYF. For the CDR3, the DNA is TGTGCCAGCAGTGAGGACCGCCGGGAGCAGTACTTC.

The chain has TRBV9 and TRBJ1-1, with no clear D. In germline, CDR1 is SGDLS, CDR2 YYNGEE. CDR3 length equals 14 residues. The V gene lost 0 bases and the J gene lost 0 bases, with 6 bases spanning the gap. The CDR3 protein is CASSVVAMNTEAFF. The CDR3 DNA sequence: TGTGCCAGCAGCGTAGTTGCGATGAACACTGAAGCTTTCTTT.

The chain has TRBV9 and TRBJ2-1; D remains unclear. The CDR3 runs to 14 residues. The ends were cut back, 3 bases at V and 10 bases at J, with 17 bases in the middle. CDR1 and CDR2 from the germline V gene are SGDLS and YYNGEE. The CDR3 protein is CASSAITGPREQFF. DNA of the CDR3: TGTGCCAGCAGCGCCATAACCGGACCGCGGGAGCAGTTCTTC.